The entry below gives a single T cell receptor beta chain sequence along with its context. This sample was taken from a study of response to subunit inactivated influenza vaccine. TCRdb used MiXCR to reprocess the RT-PCR reads, holding one entry per CDR3 protein. The sample lists 150,000 to 200,000 distinct CDR3 sequences; over 9.5% were seen once. There are 17 residues in the CDR3. Per germline, CDR1 MDHEN and CDR2 SYDVKM. With 6 bases clipped from V and 0 bases from J, the junction kept 9 bases outside the gene matches. These data were also filed under a second study, of T cells expressing NK-cell markers. That work states: For TCR beta, cDNA was produced by 5'RACE template switching with UMIs. It was from sorted CD3+CD56+NKG2C+, CD3+CD56+NKG2C- and CD3+CD56-NKG2C+ T cells that TCR beta repertoires came. Sorting in several experiments was restricted by an anti-gamma-delta TCR antibody to alpha-beta TCR T cells. The dominant NKG2C+ clonotypes represented roughly 1.0-7.5% of CD8+ T cells in six donors. Similarly, these clonotypes led the CD3+CD56-NKG2C+ fraction as well in several donors.

The material was CD8+ T cells sorted from PBMCs, obtained 11 to 12 days after vaccination. The chain recombines TRBV28 with TRBJ2-1, with TRBD2 matching 9 bases. This sequence originates from a man aged 45-60 years who received an inactivated influenza vaccine. This CDR3 is CASSLLPSGNSYNEQFF. As DNA, the CDR3 is TGTGCCAGCAGCCTCCTGCCTAGCGGGAACTCCTACAATGAGCAGTTCTTC. Full variable domain (outside the CDR3, taken from reference TRBV28 and TRBJ2-1): DVKVTQSSRYLVKRTGEKVFLECVQDMDHENMFWYRQDPGLGLRLIYFSYDVKMKEKGDIPEGYSVSREKKERFSLILESASTNQTSMYLCASSLLPSGNSYNEQFFGPGTRLTVL.